The present T cell receptor beta chain was sequenced within a study of lymphopenia after photon versus proton radiotherapy. Notes on the study in general: Survival link was tested only in deceased patients; proton benefit remains a possibility. Oligoclonal CD8+ Temra expansion after nadir drove photon patients' diversity drop. Under photons, naive T cells and diversity fell while effector/memory populations rose. A bigger post-nadir fall in TCR diversity correlated inversely with survival time in deceased patients.

The data were produced by immunoSEQ multiplex PCR, yet TCRdb's version contains in-frame clones alone and is incomplete. The sample records about 45,000 clones, roughly 85% being singletons. Comment on this clone: Its antigen is currently unknown.

This specimen consisted of peripheral blood, obtained from a patient treated with photon-based radiotherapy. The sequence came from a man in his forties or fifties with gastric cancer.

Here the CDR3 DNA reads TGTGCCACCGGGGCAAGTAATGAAAAACTGTTTTTT. Translated: CATGASNEKLFF. The rearrangement joins TRBV10-3 to TRBJ1-4; D may be TRBD1 (5 bases). Germline CDR1 and CDR2: ENHRY and SYGVKD. This CDR3 spans 12 amino acids. Trimming left V 10 bases short and J 4 bases short, with 10 bases between.